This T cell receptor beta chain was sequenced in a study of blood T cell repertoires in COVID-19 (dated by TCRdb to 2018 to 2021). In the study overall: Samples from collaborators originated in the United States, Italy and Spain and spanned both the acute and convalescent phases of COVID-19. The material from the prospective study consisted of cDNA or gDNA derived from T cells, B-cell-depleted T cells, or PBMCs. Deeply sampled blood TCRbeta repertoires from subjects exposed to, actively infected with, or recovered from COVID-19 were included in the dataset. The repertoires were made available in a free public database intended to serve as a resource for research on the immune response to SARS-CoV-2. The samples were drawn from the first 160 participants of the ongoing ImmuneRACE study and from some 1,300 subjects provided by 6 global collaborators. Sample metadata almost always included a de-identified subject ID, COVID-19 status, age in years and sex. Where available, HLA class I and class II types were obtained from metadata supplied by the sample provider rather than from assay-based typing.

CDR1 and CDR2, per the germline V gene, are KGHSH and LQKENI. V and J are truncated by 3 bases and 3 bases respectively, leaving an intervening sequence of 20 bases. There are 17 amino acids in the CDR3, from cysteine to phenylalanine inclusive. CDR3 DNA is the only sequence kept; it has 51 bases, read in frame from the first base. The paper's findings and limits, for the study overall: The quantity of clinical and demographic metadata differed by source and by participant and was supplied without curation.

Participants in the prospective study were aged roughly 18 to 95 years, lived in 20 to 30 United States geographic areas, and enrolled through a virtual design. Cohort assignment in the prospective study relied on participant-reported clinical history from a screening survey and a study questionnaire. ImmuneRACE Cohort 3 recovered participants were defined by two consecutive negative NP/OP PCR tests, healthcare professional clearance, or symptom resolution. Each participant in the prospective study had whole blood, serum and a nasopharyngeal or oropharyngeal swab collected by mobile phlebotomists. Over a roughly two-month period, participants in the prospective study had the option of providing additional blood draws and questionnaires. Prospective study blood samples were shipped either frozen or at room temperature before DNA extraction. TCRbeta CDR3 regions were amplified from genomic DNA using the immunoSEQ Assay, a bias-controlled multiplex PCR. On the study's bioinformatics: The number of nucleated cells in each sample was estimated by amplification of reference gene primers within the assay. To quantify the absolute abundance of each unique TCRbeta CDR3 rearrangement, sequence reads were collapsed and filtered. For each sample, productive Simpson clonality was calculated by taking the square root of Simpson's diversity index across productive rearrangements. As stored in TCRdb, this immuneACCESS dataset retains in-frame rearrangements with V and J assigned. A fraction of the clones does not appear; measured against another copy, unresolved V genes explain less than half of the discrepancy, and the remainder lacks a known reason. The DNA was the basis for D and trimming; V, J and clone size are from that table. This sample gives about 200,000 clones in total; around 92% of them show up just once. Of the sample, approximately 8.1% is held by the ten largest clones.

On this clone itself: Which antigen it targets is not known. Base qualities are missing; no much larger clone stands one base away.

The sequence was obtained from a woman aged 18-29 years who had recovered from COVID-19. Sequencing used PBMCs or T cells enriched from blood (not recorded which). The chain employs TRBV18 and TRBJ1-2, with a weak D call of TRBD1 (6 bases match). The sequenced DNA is TGTGCCAGCTCACCTCTCCTTAACACAGGGATGGACTATGGCTACACCTTC. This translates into CASSPLLNTGMDYGYTF. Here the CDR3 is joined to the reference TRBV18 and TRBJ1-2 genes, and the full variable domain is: NAGVMQNPRHLVRRRGQEARLRCSPMKGHSHVYWYRQLPEEGLKFMVYLQKENIIDESGMPKERFSAEFPKEGPSILRIQQVVRGDSAAYFCASSPLLNTGMDYGYTFGSGTRLTVV.